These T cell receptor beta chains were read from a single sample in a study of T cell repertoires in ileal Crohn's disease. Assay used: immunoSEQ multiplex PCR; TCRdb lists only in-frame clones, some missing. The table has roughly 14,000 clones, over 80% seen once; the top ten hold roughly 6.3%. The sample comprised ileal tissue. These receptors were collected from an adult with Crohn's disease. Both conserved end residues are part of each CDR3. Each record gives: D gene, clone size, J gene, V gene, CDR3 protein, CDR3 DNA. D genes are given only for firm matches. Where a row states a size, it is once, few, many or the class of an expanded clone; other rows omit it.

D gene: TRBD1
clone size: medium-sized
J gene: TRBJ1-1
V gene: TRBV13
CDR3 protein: CASSSRTGLDTEAFF
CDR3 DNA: TGTGCCAGCAGCTCACGGACAGGGTTGGACACTGAAGCTTTCTTT

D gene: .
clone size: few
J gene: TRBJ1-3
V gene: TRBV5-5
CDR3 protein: CASSLTRSGGNTIYF
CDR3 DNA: TGTGCCAGCAGCCTAACTCGGTCGGGTGGAAACACCATATATTTT

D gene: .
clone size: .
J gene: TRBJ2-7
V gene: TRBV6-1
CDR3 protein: CASSASGVYEQYF
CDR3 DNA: TGTGCCAGCAGTGCGTCAGGGGTCTACGAGCAGTACTTC

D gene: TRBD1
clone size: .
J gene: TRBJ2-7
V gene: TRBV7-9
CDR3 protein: CASSLYRTGETYEQYF
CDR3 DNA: TGTGCCAGCAGCTTGTACCGGACAGGGGAGACCTACGAGCAGTACTTC

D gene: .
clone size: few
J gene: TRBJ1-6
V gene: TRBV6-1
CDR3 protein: CASSVPGVYNSPLHF
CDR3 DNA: TGTGCCAGCAGTGTCCCCGGGGTCTATAATTCACCCCTCCACTTT

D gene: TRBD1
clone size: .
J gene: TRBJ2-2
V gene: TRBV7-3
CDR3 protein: CASSQGAQAGELFF
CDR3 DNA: TGTGCCAGCTCACAGGGGGCGCAAGCCGGGGAGCTGTTTTTT

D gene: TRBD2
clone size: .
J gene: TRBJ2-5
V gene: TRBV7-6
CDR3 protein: CASSPTSGGQETQYF
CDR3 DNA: TGTGCCAGCAGCCCGACTAGCGGGGGTCAAGAGACCCAGTACTTC

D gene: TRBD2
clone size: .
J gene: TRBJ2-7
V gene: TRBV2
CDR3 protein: CASRPGLAGAEQYF
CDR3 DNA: TGTGCCAGCAGGCCCGGACTAGCGGGAGCTGAGCAGTACTTC

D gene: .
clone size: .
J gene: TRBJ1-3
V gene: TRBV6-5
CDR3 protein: CASSRGTRSENTIYF
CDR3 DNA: TGTGCCAGCAGCAGGGGAACCCGATCGGAAAACACCATATATTTT

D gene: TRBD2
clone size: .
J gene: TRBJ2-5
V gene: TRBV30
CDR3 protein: CAWSGGRASAETQYF
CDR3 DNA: TGTGCCTGGAGTGGCGGGAGGGCCTCGGCCGAGACCCAGTACTTC

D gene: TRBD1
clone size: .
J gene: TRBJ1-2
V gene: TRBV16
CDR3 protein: CASSQTTGVIGYTF
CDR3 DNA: TGTGCCAGCAGCCAAACCACAGGGGTAATTGGCTACACCTTC

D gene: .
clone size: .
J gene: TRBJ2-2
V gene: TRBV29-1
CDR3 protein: CSVRVGGEAGELFF
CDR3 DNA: TGCAGCGTTCGAGTAGGCGGAGAAGCCGGGGAGCTGTTTTTT

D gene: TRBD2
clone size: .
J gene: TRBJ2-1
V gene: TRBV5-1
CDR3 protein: CASSPGTSGDGYNEQFF
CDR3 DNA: TGCGCCAGCAGCCCGGGGACTAGCGGGGACGGTTACAATGAGCAGTTCTTC

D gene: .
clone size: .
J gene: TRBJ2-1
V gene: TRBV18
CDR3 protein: CASSGASYNEQFF
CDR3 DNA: TGTGCCAGCTCGGGGGCCTCCTACAATGAGCAGTTCTTC

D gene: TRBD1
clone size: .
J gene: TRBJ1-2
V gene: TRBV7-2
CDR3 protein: CASSFQGTGLLANYGYTF
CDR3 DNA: TGTGCCAGCAGCTTTCAAGGGACAGGGCTTCTCGCTAACTATGGCTACACCTTC

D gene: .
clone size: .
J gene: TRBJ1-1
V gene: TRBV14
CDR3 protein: CASSRMGLQNTEAFF
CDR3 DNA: TGTGCCAGCAGCCGCATGGGACTCCAGAACACTGAAGCTTTCTTT

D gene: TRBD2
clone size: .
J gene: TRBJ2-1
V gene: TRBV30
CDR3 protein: CAWSRTSGGAEQFF
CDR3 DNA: TGTGCCTGGAGCCGGACTAGCGGGGGGGCCGAGCAGTTCTTC

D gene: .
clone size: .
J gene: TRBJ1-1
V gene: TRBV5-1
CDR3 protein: CASSLVRGNTEAFF
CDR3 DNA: TGCGCCAGCAGCTTGGTTCGCGGGAACACTGAAGCTTTCTTT

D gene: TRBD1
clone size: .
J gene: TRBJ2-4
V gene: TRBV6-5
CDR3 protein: CASSADRGSKNIQYF
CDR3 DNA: TGTGCCAGCAGTGCGGACAGGGGGAGTAAAAACATTCAGTACTTC

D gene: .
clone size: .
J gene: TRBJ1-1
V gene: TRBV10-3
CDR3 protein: CAISGTGNTEAFF
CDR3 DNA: TGTGCCATCAGTGGTACAGGGAACACTGAAGCTTTCTTT

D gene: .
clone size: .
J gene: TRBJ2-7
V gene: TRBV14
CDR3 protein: CASSQARGANEQYF
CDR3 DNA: TGTGCCAGCAGCCAAGCCCGGGGGGCGAACGAGCAGTACTTC

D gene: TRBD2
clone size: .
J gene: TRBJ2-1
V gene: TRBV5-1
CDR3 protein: CASSLGGGHNEQFF
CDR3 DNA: TGCGCCAGCAGCTTGGGCGGGGGGCACAATGAGCAGTTCTTC

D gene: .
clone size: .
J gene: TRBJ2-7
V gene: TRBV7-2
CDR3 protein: CASSLGQARYEQYF
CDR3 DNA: TGTGCCAGCAGCTTAGGCCAGGCGCGCTACGAGCAGTACTTC

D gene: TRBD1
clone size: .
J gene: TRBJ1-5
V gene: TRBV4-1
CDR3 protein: CASSQPSTGGNQPQHF
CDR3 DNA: TGCGCCAGCAGCCAACCTTCGACAGGGGGGAATCAGCCCCAGCATTTT

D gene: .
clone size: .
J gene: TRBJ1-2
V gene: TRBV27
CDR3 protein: CASSHDSQYYGYTF
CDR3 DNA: TGTGCCAGCAGTCACGACAGCCAGTACTATGGCTACACCTTC

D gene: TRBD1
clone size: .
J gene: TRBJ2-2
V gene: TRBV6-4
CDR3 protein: CASSVDRGVGELFF
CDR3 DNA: TGTGCCAGCAGTGTCGACAGGGGGGTCGGGGAGCTGTTTTTT

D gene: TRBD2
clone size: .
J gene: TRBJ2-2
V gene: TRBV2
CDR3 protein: CASKILGTSGFTGELFF
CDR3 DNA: TGTGCCAGCAAGATCCTAGGGACTAGCGGATTCACCGGGGAGCTGTTTTTT

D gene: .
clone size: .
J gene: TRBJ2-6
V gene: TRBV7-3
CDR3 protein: CASSQQSRSGANVLTF
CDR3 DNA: TGTGCCAGCAGCCAACAGAGTAGGTCTGGGGCCAACGTCCTGACTTTC

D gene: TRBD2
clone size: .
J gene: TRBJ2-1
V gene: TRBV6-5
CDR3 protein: CASSDPSGAYNEQFF
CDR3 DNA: TGTGCCAGCAGCGATCCTAGCGGAGCCTACAATGAGCAGTTCTTC

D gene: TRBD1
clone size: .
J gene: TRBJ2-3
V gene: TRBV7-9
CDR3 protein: CASSLGQGADTQYF
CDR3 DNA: TGTGCCAGCAGCCTTGGACAGGGTGCAGATACGCAGTATTTT

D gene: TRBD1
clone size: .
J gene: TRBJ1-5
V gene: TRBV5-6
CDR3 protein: CASSLAPDRGHSNQPQHF
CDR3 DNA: TGTGCCAGCAGCTTGGCGCCGGACAGGGGGCACAGCAATCAGCCCCAGCATTTT

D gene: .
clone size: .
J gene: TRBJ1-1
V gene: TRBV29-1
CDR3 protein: CSLTQNTEAFF
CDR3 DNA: TGCAGCTTAACACAGAACACTGAAGCTTTCTTT

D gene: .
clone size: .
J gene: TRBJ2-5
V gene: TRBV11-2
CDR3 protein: CASSLWVGETQYF
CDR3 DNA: TGTGCCAGCAGCTTATGGGTCGGGGAGACCCAGTACTTC

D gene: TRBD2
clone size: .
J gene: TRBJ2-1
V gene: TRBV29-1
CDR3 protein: CSVEGPTSGSSYNEQFF
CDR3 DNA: TGCAGCGTTGAAGGGCCAACTAGCGGGAGCTCCTACAATGAGCAGTTCTTC

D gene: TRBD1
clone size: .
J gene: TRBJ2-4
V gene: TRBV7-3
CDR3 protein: CASSQQGSAKNIQYF
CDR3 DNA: TGTGCCAGCAGCCAACAGGGGTCAGCCAAAAACATTCAGTACTTC

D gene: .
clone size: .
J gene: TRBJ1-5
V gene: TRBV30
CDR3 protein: CAWGQGVGEPQHF
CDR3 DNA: TGTGCCTGGGGGCAGGGCGTAGGGGAGCCCCAGCATTTT

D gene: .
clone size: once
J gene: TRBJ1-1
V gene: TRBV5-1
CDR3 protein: CASSLAGPNTEAFF
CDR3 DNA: TGCGCCAGCAGCTTGGCAGGGCCGAACACTGAAGCTTTCTTT

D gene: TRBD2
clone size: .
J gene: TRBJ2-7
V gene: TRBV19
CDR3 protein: CASSTSGRYQGEQYF
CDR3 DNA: TGTGCCAGTAGTACTAGCGGGAGATACCAGGGGGAGCAGTACTTC

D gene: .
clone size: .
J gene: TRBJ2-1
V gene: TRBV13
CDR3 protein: CASSLESGEQFF
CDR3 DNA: TGTGCCAGCAGCTTGGAGTCCGGTGAGCAGTTCTTC

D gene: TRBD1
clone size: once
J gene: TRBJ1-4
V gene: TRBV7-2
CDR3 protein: CASSLRQGPNEKLFF
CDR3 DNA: TGTGCCAGCAGCTTACGACAGGGCCCTAATGAAAAACTGTTTTTT

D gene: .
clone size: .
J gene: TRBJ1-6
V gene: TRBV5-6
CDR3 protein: CASSLEGGVIYSPLHF
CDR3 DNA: TGTGCCAGCAGCTTGGAGGGAGGGGTAATTTATTCACCCCTCCACTTT

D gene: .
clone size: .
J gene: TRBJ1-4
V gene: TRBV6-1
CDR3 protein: CAITGGLWEKLFF
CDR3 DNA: TGTGCCATTACAGGTGGCCTTTGGGAAAAACTGTTTTTT

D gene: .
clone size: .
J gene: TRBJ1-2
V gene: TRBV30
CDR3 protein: CAWNPTLSSGYTF
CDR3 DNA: TGTGCCTGGAATCCAACCCTTTCTAGTGGCTACACCTTC

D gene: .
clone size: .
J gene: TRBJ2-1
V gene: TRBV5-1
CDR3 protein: CASSWGETYNEQFF
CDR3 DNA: TGCGCCAGCAGCTGGGGAGAAACCTACAATGAGCAGTTCTTC

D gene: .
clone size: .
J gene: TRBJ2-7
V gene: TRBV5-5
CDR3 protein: CASSLVGQGNRYF
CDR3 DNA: .

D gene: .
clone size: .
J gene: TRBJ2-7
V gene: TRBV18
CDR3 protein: CASSPVREVYEQYF
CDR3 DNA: TGTGCCAGCTCACCAGTGCGGGAAGTCTACGAGCAGTACTTC

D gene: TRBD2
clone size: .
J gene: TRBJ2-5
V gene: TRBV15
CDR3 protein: CATSRDPGLAGETQYF
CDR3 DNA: TGTGCCACCAGCAGGGACCCGGGACTAGCGGGAGAGACCCAGTACTTC

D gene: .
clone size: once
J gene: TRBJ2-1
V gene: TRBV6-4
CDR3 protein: CASIPTRHYNEQFF
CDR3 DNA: TGTGCCAGCATCCCGACTAGGCACTACAATGAGCAGTTCTTC

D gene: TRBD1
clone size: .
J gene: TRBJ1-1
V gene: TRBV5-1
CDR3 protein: CASSLVRGSTEAFF
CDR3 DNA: TGCGCCAGCAGCCTAGTCAGGGGGAGTACTGAAGCTTTCTTT